This T cell receptor beta chain was captured by sequencing in a study of T-cell reconstitution after alpha-beta-depleted transplantation in children. Study-level points and caveats: T-cell numbers and diversity one year post-transplant derived largely from freshly generated T cells.

Unique molecular identifiers were incorporated when the TCRbeta library was constructed. A single record per CDR3 protein comes from TCRdb applying MiXCR to the PCR reads. Of a few hundred thousand distinct CDR3 sequences in the sample, roughly 30% are singletons; the top ten hold 36%. Germline V gene lookup returns CDR1 SGHRS and CDR2 YFSETQ. The CDR3 is 21 residues long. J lost 2 bases, V lost 2 bases, and 19 bases had no gene match. This clonotype has only a few counts. Its antigen is unknown. Sample: PBMCs, taken before TCRalphabeta/CD19-depleted stem cell transplant. The genes are TRBV5-1 and TRBJ2-2; 9 bases are shared with TRBD2. This receptor was identified in a boy less than two years old with Wiskott-Aldrich syndrome, due to receive a stem cell transplant. The CDR3 coding sequence is TGCGCCAGCAGCTTACCCCTGGGTAGCGGGAGATTGGAATTAAACACCGGGGAGCTGTTTTTT. Amino acid sequence: CASSLPLGSGRLELNTGELFF.